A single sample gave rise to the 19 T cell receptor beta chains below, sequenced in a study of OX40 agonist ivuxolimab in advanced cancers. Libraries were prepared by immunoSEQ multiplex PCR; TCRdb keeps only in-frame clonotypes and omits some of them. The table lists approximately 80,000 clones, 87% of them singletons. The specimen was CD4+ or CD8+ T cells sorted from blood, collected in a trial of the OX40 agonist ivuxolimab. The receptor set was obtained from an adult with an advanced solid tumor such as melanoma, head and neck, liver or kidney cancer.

CDR3 sequence reads: CASGPGTVKHYEQYF. CDR3 DNA: TGTGCTAGTGGTCCGGGGACAGTGAAGCACTACGAGCAGTACTTC. The chain employs TRBV12-5 and TRBJ2-7; 7 bases are shared with TRBD1. V was clipped by 5 bases and J by 3 bases; unmatched bases: 10. Germline CDR1 and CDR2: LGHNT and FRNRAP. The CDR3 spans 15 residues.

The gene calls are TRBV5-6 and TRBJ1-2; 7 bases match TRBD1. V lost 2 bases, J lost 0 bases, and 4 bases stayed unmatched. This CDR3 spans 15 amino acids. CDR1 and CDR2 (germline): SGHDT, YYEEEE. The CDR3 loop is CASSLTDRTNYGYTF. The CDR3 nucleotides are TGTGCCAGCAGCTTAACGGACAGGACTAACTATGGCTACACCTTC.

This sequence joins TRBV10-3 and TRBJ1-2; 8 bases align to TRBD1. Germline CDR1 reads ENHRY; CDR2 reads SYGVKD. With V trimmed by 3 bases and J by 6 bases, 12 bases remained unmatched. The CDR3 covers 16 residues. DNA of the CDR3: TGTGCCATCAGTGACGCTGAAGGACAGGGCTTCGATGGCTACACCTTC. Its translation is CAISDAEGQGFDGYTF.

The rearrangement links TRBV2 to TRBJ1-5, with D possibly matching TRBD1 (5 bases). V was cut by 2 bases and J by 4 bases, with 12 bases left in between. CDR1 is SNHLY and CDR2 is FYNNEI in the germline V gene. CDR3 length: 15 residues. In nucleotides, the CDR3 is TGTGCCAGCAGTGAATTCGGGGCTGCAAATCAGCCCCAGCATTTT. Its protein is CASSEFGAANQPQHF.

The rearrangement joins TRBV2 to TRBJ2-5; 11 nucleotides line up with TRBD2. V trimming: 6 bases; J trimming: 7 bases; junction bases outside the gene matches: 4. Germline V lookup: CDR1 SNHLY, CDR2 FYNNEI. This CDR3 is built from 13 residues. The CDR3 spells CASRVGTSGTQYF. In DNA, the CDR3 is TGTGCCAGCAGAGTCGGGACTAGCGGGACCCAGTACTTC.

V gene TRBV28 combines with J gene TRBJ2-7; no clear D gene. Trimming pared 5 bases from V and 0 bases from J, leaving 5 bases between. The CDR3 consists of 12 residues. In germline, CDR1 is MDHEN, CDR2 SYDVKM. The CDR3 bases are TGTGCCAGCAGTCCCGACTCCTACGAGCAGTACTTC. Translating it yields CASSPDSYEQYF.

The CDR3 DNA reads as TGTGCCAGTAGTGATCAGGGAAACTATGGCTACACCTTC. Its translation: CASSDQGNYGYTF. The chain carries TRBV19 and TRBJ1-2; D might be TRBD1 (5 bases). CDR3 size: 13 residues. CDR1 is LNHDA and CDR2 is SQIVND in the germline V gene (reference sequence). Trimming left V 5 bases short and J 2 bases short, with 9 bases between.

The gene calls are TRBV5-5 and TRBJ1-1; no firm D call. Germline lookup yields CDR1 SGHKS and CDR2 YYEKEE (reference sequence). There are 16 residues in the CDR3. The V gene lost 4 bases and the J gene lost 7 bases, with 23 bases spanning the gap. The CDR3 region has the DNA TGTGCCAGCAGCCCCCGACAAAGGTTGTCGGCGGGTGAAGCTTTCTTT. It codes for CASSPRQRLSAGEAFF.

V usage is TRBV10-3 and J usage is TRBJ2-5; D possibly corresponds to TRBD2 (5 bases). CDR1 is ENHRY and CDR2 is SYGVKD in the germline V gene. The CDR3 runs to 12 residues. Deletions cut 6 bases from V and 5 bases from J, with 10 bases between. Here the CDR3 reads CAISGERETQYF. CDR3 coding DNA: TGTGCCATCAGCGGGGAGAGGGAGACCCAGTACTTC.

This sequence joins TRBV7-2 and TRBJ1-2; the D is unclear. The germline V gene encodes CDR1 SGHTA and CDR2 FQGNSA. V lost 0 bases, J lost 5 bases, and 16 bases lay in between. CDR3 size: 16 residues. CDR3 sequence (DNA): TGTGCCAGCAGCTTAGCTAGCCCCTTAGTGCAATATGGCTACACCTTC. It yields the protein CASSLASPLVQYGYTF.

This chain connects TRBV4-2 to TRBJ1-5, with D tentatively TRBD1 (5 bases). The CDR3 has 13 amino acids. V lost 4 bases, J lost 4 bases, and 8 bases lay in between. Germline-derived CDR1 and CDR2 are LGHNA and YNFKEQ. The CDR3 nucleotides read TGTGCCAGCAGCCCGACAGCGAATCAGCCCCAGCATTTT. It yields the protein CASSPTANQPQHF.

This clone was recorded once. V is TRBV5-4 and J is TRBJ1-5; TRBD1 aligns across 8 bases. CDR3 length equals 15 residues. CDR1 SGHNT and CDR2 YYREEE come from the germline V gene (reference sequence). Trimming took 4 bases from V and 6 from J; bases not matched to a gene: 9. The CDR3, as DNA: TGTGCCAGCAGCGATTACTCAGGGGGCGGTCAGCCCCAGCATTTT. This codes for CASSDYSGGGQPQHF.

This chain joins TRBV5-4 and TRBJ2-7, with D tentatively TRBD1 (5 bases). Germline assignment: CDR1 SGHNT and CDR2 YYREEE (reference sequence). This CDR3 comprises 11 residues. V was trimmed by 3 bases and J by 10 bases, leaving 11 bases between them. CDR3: CASSYRQTQYF. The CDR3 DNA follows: TGTGCCAGCAGCTACCGACAGACACAGTACTTC. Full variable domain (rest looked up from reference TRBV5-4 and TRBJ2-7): ETGVTQSPTHLIKTRGQQVTLRCSSQSGHNTVSWYQQALGQGPQFIFQYYREEENGRGNFPPRFSGLQFPNYSSELNVNALELDDSALYLCASSYRQTQYFGPGTRLTVT.

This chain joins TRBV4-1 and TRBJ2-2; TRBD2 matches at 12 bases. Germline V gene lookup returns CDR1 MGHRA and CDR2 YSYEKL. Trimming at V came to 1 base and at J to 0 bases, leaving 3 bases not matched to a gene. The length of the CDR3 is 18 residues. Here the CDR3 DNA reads TGCGCCAGCAGCCAAGGAGGACTAGCGGGACCGAACACCGGGGAGCTGTTTTTT. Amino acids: CASSQGGLAGPNTGELFF.

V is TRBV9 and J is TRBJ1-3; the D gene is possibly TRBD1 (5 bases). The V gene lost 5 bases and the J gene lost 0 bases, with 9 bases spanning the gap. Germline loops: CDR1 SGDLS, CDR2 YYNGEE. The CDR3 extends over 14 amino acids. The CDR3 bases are TGTGCCAGCAGGGGGGGAAACTCTGGAAACACCATATATTTT. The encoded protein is CASRGGNSGNTIYF. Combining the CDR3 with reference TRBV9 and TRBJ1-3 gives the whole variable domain DSGVTQTPKHLITATGQRVTLRCSPRSGDLSVYWYQQSLDQGLQFLIQYYNGEERAKGNILERFSAQQFPDLHSELNLSSLELGDSALYFCASRGGNSGNTIYFGEGSWLTVV.

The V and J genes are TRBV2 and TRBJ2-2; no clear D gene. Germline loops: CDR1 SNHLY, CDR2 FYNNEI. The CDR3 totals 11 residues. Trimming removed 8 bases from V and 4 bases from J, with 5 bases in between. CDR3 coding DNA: TGTGCCAGCTCGGGCACCGGGGAGCTGTTTTTT. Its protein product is CASSGTGELFF.

In DNA, the CDR3 is TGTGCCTGGAGCAAGTTGATACGGGACAGCACTAGTGAAGCTTTCTTT. Its translation: CAWSKLIRDSTSEAFF. This chain joins TRBV30 and TRBJ1-1; 7 bases are shared with TRBD1. J lost 7 bases, V lost 3 bases, and 17 bases had no gene match. This CDR3 spans 16 amino acids. CDR1 and CDR2 from the germline V gene are GTSNPN and SVGIG (reference sequence).

In DNA, the CDR3 is TGTGCCAGCAGCGAGTGGCCAGCAGTCCTCCAGACTAGCGGGAGTATCGGGGAGCTGTTTTTT. Translating it yields CASSEWPAVLQTSGSIGELFF. The chain carries TRBV28 and TRBJ2-2; the match to TRBD2 covers 12 bases. This CDR3 has 21 residues. Germline CDR1 is MDHEN and CDR2 is SYDVKM. J lost 7 bases, V lost 6 bases, and 24 bases had no gene match.

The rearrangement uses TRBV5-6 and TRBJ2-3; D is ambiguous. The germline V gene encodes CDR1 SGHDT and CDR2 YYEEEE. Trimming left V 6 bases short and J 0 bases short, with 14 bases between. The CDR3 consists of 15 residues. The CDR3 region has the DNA TGTGCCAGCACCCGTGCCCAGACTAGCACAGATACGCAGTATTTT. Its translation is CASTRAQTSTDTQYF.